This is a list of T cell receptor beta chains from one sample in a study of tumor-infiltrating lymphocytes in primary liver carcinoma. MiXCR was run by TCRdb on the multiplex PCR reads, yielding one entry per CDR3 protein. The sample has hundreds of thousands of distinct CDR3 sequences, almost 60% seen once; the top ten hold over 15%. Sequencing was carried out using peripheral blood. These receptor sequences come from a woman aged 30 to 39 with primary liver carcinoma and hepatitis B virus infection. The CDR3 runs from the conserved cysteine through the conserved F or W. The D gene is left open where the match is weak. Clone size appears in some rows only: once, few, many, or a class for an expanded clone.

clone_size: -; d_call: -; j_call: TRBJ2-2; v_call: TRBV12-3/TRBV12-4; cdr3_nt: TGTGCCAGCAGTCCAGGCTTGAGAGAACGAAACAGCGGGGAGCTGTTTTTT; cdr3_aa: CASSPGLRERNSGELFF
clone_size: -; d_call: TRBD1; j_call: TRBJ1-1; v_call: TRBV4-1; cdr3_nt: TGCGCCGGCAGCCAAGGACGTTGGACAGGGGACTTGAACACTGAAGCTTTCTTT; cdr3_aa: CAGSQGRWTGDLNTEAFF
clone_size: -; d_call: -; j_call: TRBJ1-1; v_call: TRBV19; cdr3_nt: TGTGTCAGTAGTCCCACCGGGGCCCAGCCAGCTTTCTTT; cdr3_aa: CVSSPTGAQPAFF
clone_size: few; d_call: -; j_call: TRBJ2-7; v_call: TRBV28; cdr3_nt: TGTGCCAGCAGTTTGTCCCGGTCCTCCTCCTACGAGCAGTACTTC; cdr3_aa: CASSLSRSSSYEQYF
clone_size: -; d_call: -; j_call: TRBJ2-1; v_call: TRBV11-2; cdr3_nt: TGTGCTAGCAGCTTAGGACGGGGGATTGGAAATGAGCAGTTCTTC; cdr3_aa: CASSLGRGIGNEQFF
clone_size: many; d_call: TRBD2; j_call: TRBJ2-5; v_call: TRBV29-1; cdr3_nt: TGCAGAGTTGGGGAGGGCCGGGTAGAGACCCAGTACTTC; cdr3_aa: CRVGEGRVETQYF
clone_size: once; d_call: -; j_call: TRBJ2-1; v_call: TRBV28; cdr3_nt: TGTGCCAGCAGTATGGGGTTGCGGGGCATATACAATGTGCAATTCTTC; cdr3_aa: CASSMGLRGIYNVQFF
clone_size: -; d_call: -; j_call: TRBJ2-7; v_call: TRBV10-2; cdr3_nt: TGCGCCAGCAGCCAACGGTTTAGTATATACGAGCAGTACTTC; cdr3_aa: CASSQRFSIYEQYF
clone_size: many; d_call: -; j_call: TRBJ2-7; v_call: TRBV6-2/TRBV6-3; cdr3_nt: TGTGCCACCGCCGGATCCTACGAGCAGTACTTC; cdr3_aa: CATAGSYEQYF
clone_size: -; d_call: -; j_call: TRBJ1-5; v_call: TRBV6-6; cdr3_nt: TGTGCCAGCAGTTACTCAGGGGGGCGGGTTGGCAATCAGCCCCAGCATTTT; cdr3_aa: CASSYSGGRVGNQPQHF
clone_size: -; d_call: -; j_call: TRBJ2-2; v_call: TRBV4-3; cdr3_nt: TGCTCCAGCAGGCAAGAACTGGGTGGCACCGGGGAGCTGTTTTTT; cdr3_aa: CSSRQELGGTGELFF
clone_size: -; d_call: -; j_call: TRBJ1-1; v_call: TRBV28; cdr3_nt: TGTGCCAGCAGTAAAGGGCGCCAGGGACGAGTCACTGAAGCTTTCTTT; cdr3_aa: CASSKGRQGRVTEAFF
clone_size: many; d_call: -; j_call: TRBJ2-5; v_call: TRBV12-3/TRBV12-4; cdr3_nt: TGTGCCAGCAGTTTAGCCCAAGAGACCCAGTACTTC; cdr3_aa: CASSLAQETQYF
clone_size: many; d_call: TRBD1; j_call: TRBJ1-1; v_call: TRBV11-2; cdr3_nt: TGTGCCAGCAGCTTAGTCGGGACAGGGGCTGAAGCTTTCTTT; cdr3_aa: CASSLVGTGAEAFF
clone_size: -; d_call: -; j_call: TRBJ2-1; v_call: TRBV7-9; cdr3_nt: TGTGCCAGCACTTTGGGGCAAGGGGGTCCCGCCCTAAATGAGCAGTTCTTC; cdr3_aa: CASTLGQGGPALNEQFF
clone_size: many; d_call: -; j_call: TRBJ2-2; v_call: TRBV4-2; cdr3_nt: TGTGCCAGCAGCCAAGATTGGTGGTCGAAGAACACCGGGGAGCTGTTTTTT; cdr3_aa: CASSQDWWSKNTGELFF
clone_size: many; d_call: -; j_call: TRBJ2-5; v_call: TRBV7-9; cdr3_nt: TGTGCCAGCAGTTTAGGAGGGACCCAGTACTTC; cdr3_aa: CASSLGGTQYF
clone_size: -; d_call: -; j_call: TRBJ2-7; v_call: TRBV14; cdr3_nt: TGTGCCAGCAGCCAACGTACGGGGGAGCACTACTTC; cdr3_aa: CASSQRTGEHYF
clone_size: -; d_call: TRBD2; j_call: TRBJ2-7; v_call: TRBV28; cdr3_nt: TGTGCCAGCAGCCGACCAATGGGCGGGGGAACCTACGAGCAGTACTTC; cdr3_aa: CASSRPMGGGTYEQYF
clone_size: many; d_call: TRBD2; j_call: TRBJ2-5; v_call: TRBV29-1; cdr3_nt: TGCAGCGTGGCTAGCGCGGGAGCCAAAGAGACCCAGTACTTC; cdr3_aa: CSVASAGAKETQYF
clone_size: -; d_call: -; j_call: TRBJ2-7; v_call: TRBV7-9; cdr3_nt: TGTGCCACCTTAGCGGAGGGAAGCTACGAGCAGTACTTC; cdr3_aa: CATLAEGSYEQYF
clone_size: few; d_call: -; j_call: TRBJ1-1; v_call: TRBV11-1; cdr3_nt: TGTGCCAGCAGCTCGACCTTGAACACTGAAGCTTTCTTT; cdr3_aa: CASSSTLNTEAFF
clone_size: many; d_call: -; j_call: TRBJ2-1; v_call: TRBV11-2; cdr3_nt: TGTGCCAGCAGCAATGCAGGGGTCTTCTACAATGAGCAGTTCTTC; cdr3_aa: CASSNAGVFYNEQFF
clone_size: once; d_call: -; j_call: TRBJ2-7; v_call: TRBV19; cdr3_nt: TGTGCCAGTAGTATGAGCCAGGGCAGTGAGCAGTACTTC; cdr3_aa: CASSMSQGSEQYF
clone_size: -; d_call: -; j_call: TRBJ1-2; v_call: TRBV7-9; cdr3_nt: TGTGCCAGCAGCTTAGGGCCCAGGGAGGTTACCTATGGCTACACCTTC; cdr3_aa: CASSLGPREVTYGYTF
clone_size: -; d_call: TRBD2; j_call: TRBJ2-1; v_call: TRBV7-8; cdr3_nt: TGTGCCAGCAGCTTTAGGGGAGTCTCGGGGCGGGGGGGCAATGAGCAGTTCTTC; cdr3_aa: CASSFRGVSGRGGNEQFF
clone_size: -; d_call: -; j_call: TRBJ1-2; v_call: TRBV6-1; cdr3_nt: TGTGCCAGCAGTGACTTGACCGGGAGAGGCTACACCTTC; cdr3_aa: CASSDLTGRGYTF
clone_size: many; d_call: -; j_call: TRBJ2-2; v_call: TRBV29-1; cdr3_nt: TGCAGCGTTGAAGATCTGACCACCGGGGAGCTGTTTTTT; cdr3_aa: CSVEDLTTGELFF
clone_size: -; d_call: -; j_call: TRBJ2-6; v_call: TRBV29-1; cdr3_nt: TGCAGCGTGGGAACGAGGAACTCTGGGGCCAACGTCCTGACTTTC; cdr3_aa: CSVGTRNSGANVLTF
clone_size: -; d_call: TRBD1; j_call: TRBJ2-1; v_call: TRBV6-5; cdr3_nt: TGTGCCAGCAAAAGGACAGGGGGGAATGAGCAGTTCTTC; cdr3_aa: CASKRTGGNEQFF
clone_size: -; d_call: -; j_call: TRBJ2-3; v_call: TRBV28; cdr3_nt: TGTGCCAGCAGTCACCGAACATTCTGGAGACCAGATACGCAGTATTTT; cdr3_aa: CASSHRTFWRPDTQYF
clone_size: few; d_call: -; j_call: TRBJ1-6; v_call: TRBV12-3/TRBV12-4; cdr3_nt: TGTGCCAGCAGTTTAACGGGGATCTTTCGGGATTCACCCCTCCACTTT; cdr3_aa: CASSLTGIFRDSPLHF
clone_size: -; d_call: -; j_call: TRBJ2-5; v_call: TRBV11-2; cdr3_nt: TGTGCCAACAGCCTCCTAGCAGAGACCCAGTACTTC; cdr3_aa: CANSLLAETQYF
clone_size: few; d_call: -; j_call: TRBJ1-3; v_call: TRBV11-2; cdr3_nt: TGTGCCAGCAGTTCCCCTGGAAACACCATATATTTT; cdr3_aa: CASSSPGNTIYF
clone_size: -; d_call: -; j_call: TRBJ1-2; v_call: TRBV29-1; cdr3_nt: TGCAGTGTTGGAAAGGCTACCTACACCTATGGCTACACCTTC; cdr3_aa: CSVGKATYTYGYTF
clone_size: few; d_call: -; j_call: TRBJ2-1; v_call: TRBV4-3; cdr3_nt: TGCGCCAGCAGCCAAGGTCGCCGGCCGAGCAATGAGCAGTTCTTC; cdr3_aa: CASSQGRRPSNEQFF
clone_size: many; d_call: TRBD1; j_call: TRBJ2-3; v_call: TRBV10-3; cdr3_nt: TGTGCCACCCGCGGTCGGACAGGGACAGATACGCAGTATTTT; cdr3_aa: CATRGRTGTDTQYF
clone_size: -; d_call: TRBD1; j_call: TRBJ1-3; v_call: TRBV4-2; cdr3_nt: TGTGCCAGCAGCTCCCGCCTCGAATACAGGGGGCCCTACCGCCGCTCTGGAAACACCATATATTTT; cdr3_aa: CASSSRLEYRGPYRRSGNTIYF
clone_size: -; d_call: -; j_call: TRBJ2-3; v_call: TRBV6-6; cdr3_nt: TGTGCCAGCAGTTACGGGAGAGGGAACACAGATACGCAGTATTTT; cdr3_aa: CASSYGRGNTDTQYF
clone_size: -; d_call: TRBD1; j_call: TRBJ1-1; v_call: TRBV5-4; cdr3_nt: TGTGCCAGCAGCAGAAAGTCCGGGACAGGAGGAAAGGCTTTCTTT; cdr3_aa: CASSRKSGTGGKAFF
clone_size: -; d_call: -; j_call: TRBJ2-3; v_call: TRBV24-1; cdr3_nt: TGTGCCACCAGTTCCCCGGTGGGCCGGGGAGATACGCAGTATTTT; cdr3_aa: CATSSPVGRGDTQYF
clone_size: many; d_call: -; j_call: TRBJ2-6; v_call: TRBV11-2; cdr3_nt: TGTGCCAGCAGCTTAAGGGGGGACAGAGGATCTGGGGCCAACGTCCTGACTTTC; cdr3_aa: CASSLRGDRGSGANVLTF
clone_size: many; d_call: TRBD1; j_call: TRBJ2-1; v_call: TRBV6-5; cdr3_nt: TGTGCCAGCAGTTACTCGAAGAGAGGGGGCATCAATGAGCAGTTCTTC; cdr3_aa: CASSYSKRGGINEQFF
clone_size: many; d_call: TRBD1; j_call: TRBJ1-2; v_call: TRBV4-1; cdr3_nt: TGCGCCAGCAGCGAATCGACAGGGTGGAGCCCCTATGGCTACACCTTC; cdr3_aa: CASSESTGWSPYGYTF
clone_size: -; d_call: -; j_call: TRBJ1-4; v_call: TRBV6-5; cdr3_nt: TGTGCCAGCAGTCGAGACTGGGGGGAGGAAAAACTGTTTTTT; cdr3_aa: CASSRDWGEEKLFF
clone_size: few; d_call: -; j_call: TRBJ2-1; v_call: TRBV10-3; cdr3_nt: TGTGCCATCAGTCGACTCGCCGGGGATGAGCAGTTCTTC; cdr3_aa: CAISRLAGDEQFF
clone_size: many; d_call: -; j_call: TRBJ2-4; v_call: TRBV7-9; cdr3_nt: TGTGCCAGCAGCCTCCTCAGAGGGGGTTTCAAAAACATTCAGTACTTC; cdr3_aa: CASSLLRGGFKNIQYF
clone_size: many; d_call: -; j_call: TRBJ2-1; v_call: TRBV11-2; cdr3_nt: TGTGCCAGCAGCTACTACAGAGGGGATGATGAGCAGTTCTTC; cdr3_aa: CASSYYRGDDEQFF
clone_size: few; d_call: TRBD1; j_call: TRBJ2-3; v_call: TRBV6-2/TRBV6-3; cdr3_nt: TGTGCCAGCAGTTACCTGGGGGGACAGGGAGCGATTACGCAGTATTTT; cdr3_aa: CASSYLGGQGAITQYF
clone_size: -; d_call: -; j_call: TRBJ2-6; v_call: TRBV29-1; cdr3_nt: TGCGGCGTTGCGGTCGCCTCTGGGGCCAACATCCTGACTTTC; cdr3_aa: CGVAVASGANILTF